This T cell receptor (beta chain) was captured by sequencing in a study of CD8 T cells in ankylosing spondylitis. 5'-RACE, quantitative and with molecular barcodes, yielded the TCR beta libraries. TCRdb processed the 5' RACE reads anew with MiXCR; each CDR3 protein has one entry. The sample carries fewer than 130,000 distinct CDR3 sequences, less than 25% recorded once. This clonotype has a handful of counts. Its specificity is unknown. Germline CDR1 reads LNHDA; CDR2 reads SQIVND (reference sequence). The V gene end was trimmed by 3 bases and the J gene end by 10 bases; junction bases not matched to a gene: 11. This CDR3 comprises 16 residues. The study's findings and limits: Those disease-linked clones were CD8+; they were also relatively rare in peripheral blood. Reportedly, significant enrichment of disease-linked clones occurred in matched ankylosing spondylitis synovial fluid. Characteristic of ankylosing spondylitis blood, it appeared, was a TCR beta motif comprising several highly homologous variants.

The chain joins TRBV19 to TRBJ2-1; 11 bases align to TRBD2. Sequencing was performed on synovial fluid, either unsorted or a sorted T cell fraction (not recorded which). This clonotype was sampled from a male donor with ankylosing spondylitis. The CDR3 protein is CASSIGLAGLRGEQFF. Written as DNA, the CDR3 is TGTGCCAGTAGTATCGGACTAGCGGGTCTCCGGGGAGAGCAGTTCTTC.